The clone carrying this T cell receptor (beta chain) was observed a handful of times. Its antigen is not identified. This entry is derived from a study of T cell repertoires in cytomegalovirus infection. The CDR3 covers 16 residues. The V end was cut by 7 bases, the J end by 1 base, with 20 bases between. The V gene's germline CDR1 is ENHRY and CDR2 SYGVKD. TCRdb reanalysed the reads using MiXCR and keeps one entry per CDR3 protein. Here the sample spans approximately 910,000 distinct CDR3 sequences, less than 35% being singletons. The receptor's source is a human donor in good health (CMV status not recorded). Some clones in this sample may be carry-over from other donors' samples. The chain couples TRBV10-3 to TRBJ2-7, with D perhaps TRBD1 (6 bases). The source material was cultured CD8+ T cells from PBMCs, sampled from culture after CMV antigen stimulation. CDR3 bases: TGTGCCATCACGACCAGGACAGAGGGATTGTCCTACGAGCAGTACTTC. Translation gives CAITTRTEGLSYEQYF.